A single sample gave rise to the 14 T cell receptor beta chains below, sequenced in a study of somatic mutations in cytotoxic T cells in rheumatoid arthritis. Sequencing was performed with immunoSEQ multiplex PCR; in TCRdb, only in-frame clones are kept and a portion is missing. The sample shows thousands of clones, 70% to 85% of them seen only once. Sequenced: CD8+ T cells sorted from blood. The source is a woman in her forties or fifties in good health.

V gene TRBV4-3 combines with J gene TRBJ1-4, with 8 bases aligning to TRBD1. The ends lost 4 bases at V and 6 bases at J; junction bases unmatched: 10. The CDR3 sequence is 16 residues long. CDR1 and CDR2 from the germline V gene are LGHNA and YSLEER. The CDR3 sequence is CASSPFPETGDEKLFF. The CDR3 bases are TGCGCCAGCAGCCCCTTCCCCGAGACAGGGGATGAAAAACTGTTTTTT.

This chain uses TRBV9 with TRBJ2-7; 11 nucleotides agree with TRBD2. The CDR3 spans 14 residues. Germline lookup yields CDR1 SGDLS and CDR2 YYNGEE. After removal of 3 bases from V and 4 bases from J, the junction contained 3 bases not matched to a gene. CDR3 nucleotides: TGTGCCAGCAGCGGCGGACTAGCGGGTTACGAGCAGTACTTC. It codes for CASSGGLAGYEQYF.

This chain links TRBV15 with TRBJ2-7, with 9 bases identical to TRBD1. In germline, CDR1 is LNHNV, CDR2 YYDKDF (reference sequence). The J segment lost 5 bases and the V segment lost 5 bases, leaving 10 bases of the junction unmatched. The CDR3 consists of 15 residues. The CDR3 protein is CATSLGTGWFDEQYF. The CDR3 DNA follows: TGTGCCACCAGCCTTGGGACAGGGTGGTTCGACGAGCAGTACTTC.

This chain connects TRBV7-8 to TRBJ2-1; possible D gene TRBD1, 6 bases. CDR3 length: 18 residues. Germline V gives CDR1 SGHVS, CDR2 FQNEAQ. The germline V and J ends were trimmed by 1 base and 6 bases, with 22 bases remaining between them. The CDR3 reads CASSLVSWDTLFGNEQFF. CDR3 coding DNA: TGTGCCAGCAGCTTAGTATCGTGGGACACCCTTTTTGGCAATGAGCAGTTCTTC.

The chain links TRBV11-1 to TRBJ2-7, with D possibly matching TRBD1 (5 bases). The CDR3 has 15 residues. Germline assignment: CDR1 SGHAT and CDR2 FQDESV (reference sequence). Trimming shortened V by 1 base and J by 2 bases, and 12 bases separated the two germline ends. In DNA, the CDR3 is TGTGCCAGCAGCTTAGAGTCCGACAGAGCCTACGAGCAGTACTTC. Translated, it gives CASSLESDRAYEQYF.

The CDR3 reads CASSSRVIARNTEAFF. The DNA for the CDR3 is TGTGCCAGCAGTTCCCGGGTCATCGCGAGGAACACTGAAGCTTTCTTT. The chain recombines TRBV27 with TRBJ1-1, with D unresolved. The V gene's germline CDR1 is MNHEY and CDR2 SMNVEV (reference sequence). The CDR3 spans 16 residues. Between the trimmed V and J ends, which lost 4 bases and 1 base, there was a span of 16 bases.

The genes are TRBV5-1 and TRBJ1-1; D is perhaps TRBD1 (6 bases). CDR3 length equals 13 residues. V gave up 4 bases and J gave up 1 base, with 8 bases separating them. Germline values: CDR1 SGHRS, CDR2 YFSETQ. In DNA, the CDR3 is TGCGCCAGCAGCAAGACAGGGAACACTGAAGCTTTCTTT. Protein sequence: CASSKTGNTEAFF. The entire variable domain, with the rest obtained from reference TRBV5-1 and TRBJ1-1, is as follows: KAGVTQTPRYLIKTRGQQVTLSCSPISGHRSVSWYQQTPGQGLQFLFEYFSETQRNKGNFPGRFSGRQFSNSRSEMNVSTLELGDSALYLCASSKTGNTEAFFGQGTRLTVV.

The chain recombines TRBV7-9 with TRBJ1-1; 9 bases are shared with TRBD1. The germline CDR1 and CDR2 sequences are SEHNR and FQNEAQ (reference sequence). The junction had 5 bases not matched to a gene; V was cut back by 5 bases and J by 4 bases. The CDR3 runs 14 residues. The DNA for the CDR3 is TGTGCCAGCAGCCCCGGACAGGGGTTCACTGAAGCTTTCTTT. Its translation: CASSPGQGFTEAFF.

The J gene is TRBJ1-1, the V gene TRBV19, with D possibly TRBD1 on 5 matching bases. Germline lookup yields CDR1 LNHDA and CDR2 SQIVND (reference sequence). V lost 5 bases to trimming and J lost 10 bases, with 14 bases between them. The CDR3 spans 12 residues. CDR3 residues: CASSSRQPVAFF. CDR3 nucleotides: TGTGCCAGTAGTTCCAGACAGCCCGTAGCTTTCTTT.

The CDR3 DNA reads as TGTGCCAGCAGCCAGGCATCGGCTCGAGGGTCCTACAATGAGCAGTTCTTC. Its translation: CASSQASARGSYNEQFF. This chain links TRBV7-2 with TRBJ2-1; a weak D match, TRBD2 (5 bases). This CDR3 comprises 17 residues. V gave up 5 bases and J gave up 1 base, with 18 bases separating them. The V gene's germline CDR1 is SGHTA and CDR2 FQGNSA.

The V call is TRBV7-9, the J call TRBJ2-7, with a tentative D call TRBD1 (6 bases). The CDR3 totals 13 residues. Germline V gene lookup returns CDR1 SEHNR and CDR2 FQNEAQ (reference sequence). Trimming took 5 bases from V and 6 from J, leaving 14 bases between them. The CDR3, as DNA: TGTGCCAGCAGCCTCGGGACACCATTCGAGCAGTACTTC. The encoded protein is CASSLGTPFEQYF.

The CDR3 region is CASSYGPGNEQFF. CDR3 bases: TGTGCCAGCAGTTACGGGCCGGGGAATGAGCAGTTCTTC. This chain uses TRBV6-5 with TRBJ2-1; D may be TRBD2 (5 bases). V lost 2 bases to trimming and J lost 7 bases, with 9 bases between them. Germline lookup yields CDR1 MNHEY and CDR2 SVGAGI. The CDR3 has 13 residues.

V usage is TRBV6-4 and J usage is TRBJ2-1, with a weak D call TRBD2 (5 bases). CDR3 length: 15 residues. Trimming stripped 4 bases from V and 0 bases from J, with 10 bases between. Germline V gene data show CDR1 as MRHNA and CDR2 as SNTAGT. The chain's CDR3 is CASSVEGSSYNEQFF. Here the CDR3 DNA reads TGTGCCAGCAGTGTCGAGGGTAGCTCCTACAATGAGCAGTTCTTC.

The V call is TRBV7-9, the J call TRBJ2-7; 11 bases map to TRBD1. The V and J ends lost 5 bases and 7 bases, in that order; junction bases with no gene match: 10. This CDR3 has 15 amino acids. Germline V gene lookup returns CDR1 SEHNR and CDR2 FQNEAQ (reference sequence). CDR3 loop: CASSAGTGGYKEQYF. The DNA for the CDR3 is TGTGCCAGCAGCGCCGGGACAGGGGGTTACAAGGAGCAGTACTTC.